This paragraph covers one T cell receptor beta chain sequence. Its antigen remains unknown. The sample holds other DNA sequences that translate to the same CDR3. The method was immunoSEQ multiplex PCR; TCRdb's version includes in-frame clones alone and lacks a portion of them. The sample yields approximately 14,000 clones, roughly 77% seen once. This sample was taken from a study of somatic mutations in cytotoxic T cells in rheumatoid arthritis. Study-wide points: Rising age went with increasing CD8+ clonality in rheumatoid arthritis patients; healthy controls showed no such increase.

Separation of CD4+ and CD8+ cells was performed by positive magnetic bead selection, and purity was verified by flow cytometry. The V gene end was trimmed by 4 bases and the J gene end by 4 bases; junction bases not matched to a gene: 2. CDR3 length equals 14 residues. Germline V lookup: CDR1 MGHRA, CDR2 YSYEKL. Sequenced material: CD8+ T cells sorted from blood. The receptor was isolated from an adult with rheumatoid arthritis. The chain combines TRBV4-1 with TRBJ1-2, with TRBD1 matching over 11 bases. The CDR3 loop is CASSPGQGAYGYTF. CDR3 DNA: TGCGCCAGCAGCCCAGGACAGGGGGCCTATGGCTACACCTTC.